The present T cell receptor (beta chain) was sequenced within a study of T-cell memory formation after mild COVID-19. cDNA libraries for TCR alpha and TCR beta, carrying sample barcodes and UMIs, came from 5'RACE with constant-segment primers. TCRdb reprocessed the 5' RACE reads with MiXCR, giving one entry per CDR3 protein. The sample yields 450,000 to 700,000 distinct CDR3 sequences, about a sixth seen once. Looked up from germline, CDR1 is DFQATT and CDR2 is SNEGSKA (reference sequence). The ends were cut back, 1 base at V and 0 bases at J, with 9 bases in the middle. This CDR3 contains 14 residues. This clonotype was seen ten or more times.

Sequenced input: PBMCs or a T cell subset sorted from them (not recorded which). The clonotype was recovered from an adult woman who had mild COVID-19 (a few samples of this study predate the infection). Cell type and time point are not known. This chain uses TRBV20-1 with TRBJ1-2; no definite D call. This CDR3 is CSARGQGANYGYTF. In DNA form, the CDR3 reads TGCAGTGCTAGAGGTCAAGGAGCTAACTATGGCTACACCTTC.